This entry lists 3 T cell receptor beta chains sequenced from one sample in a study of OX40 agonist ivuxolimab in advanced cancers. The protocol was immunoSEQ multiplex PCR, while the TCRdb copy is restricted to in-frame clones and leaves out a portion. The sample holds tens of thousands of clones; about 88% are singletons and the top ten take roughly 1.5%. The sequencing here drew on CD4+ or CD8+ T cells sorted from blood, taken in a trial of the OX40 agonist ivuxolimab. The source of these receptors is an adult with an advanced solid tumor such as melanoma, head and neck, liver or kidney cancer.

In this sample, this clone turned up a few times. The chain is built from TRBV30 and TRBJ1-1; D is unresolved. The CDR3 is 12 residues long. Trimming took 5 bases from V and 0 from J, leaving 7 bases between them. CDR1 is GTSNPN, CDR2 SVGIG, per germline (reference sequence). The CDR3 nucleotides read TGTGCCTGGGTGGGCATGAACACTGAAGCTTTCTTT. As protein: CAWVGMNTEAFF.

V is TRBV18 and J is TRBJ2-7; TRBD1 aligns across 8 bases. CDR1 is KGHSH and CDR2 is LQKENI in the germline V gene. The CDR3 is 14 amino acids. Trimming cost V 6 bases and J 4 bases; bases outside gene matches: 8. The CDR3 sequence is CASSKTGVGYEQYF. DNA for the CDR3: TGTGCCAGCTCGAAGACAGGGGTCGGGTACGAGCAGTACTTC.

The rearrangement links TRBV11-2 to TRBJ1-1, with 7 bases identical to TRBD1. V was clipped by 3 bases and J by 2 bases; unmatched bases: 6. CDR1 is SGHAT, CDR2 FQNNGV, per germline. This CDR3 region has 15 residues. CDR3 region: CASSFKGQLNTEAFF. In DNA, the CDR3 is TGTGCCAGCAGCTTCAAGGGACAGCTCAACACTGAAGCTTTCTTT.